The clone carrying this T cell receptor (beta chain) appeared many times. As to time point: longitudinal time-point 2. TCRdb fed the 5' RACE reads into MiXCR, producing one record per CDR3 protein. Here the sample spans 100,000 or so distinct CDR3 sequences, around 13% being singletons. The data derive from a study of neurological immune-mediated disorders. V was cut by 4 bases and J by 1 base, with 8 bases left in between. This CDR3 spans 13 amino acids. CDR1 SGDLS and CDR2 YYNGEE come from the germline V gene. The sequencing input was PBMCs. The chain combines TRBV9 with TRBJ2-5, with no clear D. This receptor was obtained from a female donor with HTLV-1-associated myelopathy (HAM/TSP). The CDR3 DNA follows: TGTGCCAGCAGCCCTCGATTCCAAGAGACCCAGTACTTC. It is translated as CASSPRFQETQYF.